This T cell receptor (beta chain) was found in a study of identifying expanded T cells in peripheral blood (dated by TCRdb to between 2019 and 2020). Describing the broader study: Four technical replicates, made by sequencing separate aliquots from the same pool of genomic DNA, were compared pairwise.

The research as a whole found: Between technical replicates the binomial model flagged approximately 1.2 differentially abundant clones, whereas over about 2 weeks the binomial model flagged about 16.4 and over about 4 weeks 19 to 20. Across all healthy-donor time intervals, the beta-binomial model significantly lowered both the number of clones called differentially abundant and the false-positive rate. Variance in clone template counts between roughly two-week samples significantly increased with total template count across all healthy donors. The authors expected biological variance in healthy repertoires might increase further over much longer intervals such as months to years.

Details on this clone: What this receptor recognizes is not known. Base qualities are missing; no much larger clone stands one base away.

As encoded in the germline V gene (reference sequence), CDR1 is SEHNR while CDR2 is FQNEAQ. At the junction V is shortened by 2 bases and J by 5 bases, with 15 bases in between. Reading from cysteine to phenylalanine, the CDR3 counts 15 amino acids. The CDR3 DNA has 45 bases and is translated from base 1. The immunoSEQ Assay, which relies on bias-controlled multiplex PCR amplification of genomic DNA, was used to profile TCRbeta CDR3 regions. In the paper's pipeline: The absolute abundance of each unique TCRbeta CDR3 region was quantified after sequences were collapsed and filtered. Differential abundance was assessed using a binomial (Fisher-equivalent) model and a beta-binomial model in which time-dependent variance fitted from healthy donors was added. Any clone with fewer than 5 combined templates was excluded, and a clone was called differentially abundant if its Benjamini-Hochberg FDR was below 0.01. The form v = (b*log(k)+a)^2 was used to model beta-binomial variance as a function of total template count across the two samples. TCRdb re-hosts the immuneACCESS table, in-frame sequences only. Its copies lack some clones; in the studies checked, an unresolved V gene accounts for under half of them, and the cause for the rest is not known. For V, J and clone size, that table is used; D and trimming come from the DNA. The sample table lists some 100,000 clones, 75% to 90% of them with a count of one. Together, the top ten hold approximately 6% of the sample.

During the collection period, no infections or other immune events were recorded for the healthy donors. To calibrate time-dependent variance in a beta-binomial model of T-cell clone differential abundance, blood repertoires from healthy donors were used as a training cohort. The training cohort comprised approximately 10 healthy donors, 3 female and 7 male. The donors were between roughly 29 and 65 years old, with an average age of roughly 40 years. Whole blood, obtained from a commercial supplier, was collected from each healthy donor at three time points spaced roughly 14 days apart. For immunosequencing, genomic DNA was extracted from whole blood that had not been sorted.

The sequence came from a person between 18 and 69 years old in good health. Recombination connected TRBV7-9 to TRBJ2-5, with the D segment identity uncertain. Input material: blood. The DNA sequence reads TGTGCCAGCAGCTTACTCCTTTCGGGCCGGGAGACCCAGTACTTC. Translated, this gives CASSLLLSGRETQYF.